This TCR beta chain comes out of a study of blood T cell repertoires in COVID-19. Study at large: Nucleic acid was either cDNA or gDNA, and it came from T cells, B-cell-depleted T cells, or PBMCs.

How the authors handled the data: Amplified reference gene primers provided the basis for estimating nucleated cell counts. The method was immunoSEQ multiplex PCR; TCRdb's version includes in-frame clones alone and lacks a portion of them. V, J and clone size derive from that table, while D and trimming were established from the DNA sequence. The sample holds 350,000 to 400,000 clones, 80% to 95% seen once. CDR3 length: 16 amino acids. The V gene's germline CDR1 is KGHSH and CDR2 LQKENI. Trimming removed 5 bases from V and 0 bases from J; junction bases left unmatched: 6. The cohort comprised adults aged 18 to 89 years residing in approximately 25 US areas. Participants' reported clinical history set cohort assignment.

The V gene is TRBV18, the J gene TRBJ2-2; TRBD1 aligns across 7 bases. The source of this sequence is a woman aged 40 to 49 who had been exposed to COVID-19. Specimen: PBMCs or T cells enriched from blood (not recorded which). The CDR3 region is CASSTQGPSNTGELFF. CDR3 sequence (DNA): TGTGCCAGCTCAACACAGGGGCCTTCGAACACCGGGGAGCTGTTTTTT.